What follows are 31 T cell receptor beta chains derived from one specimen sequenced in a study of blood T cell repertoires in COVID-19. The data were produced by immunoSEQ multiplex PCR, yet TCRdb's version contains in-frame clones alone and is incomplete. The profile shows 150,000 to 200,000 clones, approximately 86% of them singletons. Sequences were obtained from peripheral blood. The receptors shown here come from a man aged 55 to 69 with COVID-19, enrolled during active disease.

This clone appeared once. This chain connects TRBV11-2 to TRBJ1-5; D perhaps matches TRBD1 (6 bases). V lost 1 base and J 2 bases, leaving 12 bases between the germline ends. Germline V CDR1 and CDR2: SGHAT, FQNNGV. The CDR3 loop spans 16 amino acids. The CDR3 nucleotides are TGTGCCAGCAGCTTAGGACCAAAGGGGGGCAATCAGCCCCAGCATTTT. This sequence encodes CASSLGPKGGNQPQHF.

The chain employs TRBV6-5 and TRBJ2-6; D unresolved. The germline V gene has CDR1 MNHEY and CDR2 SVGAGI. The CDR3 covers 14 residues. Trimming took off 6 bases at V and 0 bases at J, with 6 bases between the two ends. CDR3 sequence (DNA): TGTGCCAGCAGCCCAAACTCTGGGGCCAACGTCCTGACTTTC. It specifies CASSPNSGANVLTF.

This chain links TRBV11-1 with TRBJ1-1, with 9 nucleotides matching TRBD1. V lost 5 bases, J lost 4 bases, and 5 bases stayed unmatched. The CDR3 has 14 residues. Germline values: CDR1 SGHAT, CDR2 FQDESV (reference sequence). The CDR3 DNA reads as TGTGCCAGCAGCGGGGACAGGGTCCGCACTGAAGCTTTCTTT. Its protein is CASSGDRVRTEAFF.

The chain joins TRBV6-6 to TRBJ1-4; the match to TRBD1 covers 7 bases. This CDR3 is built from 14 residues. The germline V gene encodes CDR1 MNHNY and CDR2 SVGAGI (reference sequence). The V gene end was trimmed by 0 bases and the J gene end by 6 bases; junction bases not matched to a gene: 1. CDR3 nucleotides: TGTGCCAGCAGTTACTCTGGGACAGATGAAAAACTGTTTTTT. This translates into CASSYSGTDEKLFF.

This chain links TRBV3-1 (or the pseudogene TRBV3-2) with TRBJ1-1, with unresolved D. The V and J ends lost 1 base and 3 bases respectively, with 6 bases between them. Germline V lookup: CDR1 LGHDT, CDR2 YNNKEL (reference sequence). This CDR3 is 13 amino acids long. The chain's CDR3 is CASSQVADTEAFF. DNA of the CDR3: TGTGCCAGCAGCCAAGTCGCGGACACTGAAGCTTTCTTT.

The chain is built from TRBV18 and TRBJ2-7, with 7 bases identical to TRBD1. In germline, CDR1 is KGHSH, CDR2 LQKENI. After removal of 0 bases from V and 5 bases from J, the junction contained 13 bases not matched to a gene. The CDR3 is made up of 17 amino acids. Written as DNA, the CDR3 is TGTGCCAGCTCACCACCCTCATTGACAGGGTCCCGCCACGAGCAGTACTTC. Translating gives CASSPPSLTGSRHEQYF.

The CDR3 coding sequence is TGTGCCAGCAGCCAAGAGTTTGGACAGGGAATCGGAAAACTGTTTTTT. This encodes CASSQEFGQGIGKLFF. V is TRBV3-1 (or the pseudogene TRBV3-2) and J is TRBJ1-4; TRBD1 agrees at 8 bases. Losses at the gene ends were 0 bases for V and 10 bases for J; bases not matched to a gene: 10. The length of the CDR3 is 16 residues. Germline lookup yields CDR1 LGHDT and CDR2 YNNKEL (reference sequence).

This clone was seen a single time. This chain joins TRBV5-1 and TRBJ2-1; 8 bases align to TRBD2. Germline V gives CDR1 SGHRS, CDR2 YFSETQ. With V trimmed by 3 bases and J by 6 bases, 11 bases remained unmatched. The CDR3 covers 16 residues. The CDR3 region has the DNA TGCGCCAGCAGCTCCTCAAACCCTGGGACTAGCAATGAGCAGTTCTTC. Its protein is CASSSSNPGTSNEQFF.

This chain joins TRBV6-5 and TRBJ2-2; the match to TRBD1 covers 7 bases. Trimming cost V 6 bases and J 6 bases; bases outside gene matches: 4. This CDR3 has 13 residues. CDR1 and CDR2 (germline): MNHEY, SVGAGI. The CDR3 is CASRDRVPGELFF. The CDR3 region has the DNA TGTGCCAGCAGAGACAGGGTGCCCGGGGAGCTGTTTTTT.

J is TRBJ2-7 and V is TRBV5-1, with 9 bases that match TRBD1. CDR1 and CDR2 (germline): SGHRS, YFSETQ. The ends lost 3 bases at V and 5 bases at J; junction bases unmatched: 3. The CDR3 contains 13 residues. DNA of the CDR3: TGCGCCAGCAGCTCCGGGACAGGGAACGAGCAGTACTTC. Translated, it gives CASSSGTGNEQYF.

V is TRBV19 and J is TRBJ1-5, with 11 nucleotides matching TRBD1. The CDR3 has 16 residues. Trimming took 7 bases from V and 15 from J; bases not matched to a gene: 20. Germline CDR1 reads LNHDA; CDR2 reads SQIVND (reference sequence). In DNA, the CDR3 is TGTGCCAGTACCCCATCGTATCGGGACAGGGGGGCTCTGGGGCATTTT. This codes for CASTPSYRDRGALGHF. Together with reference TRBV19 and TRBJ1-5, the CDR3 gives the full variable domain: DGGITQSPKYLFRKEGQNVTLSCEQNLNHDAMYWYRQDPGQGLRLIYYSQIVNDFQKGDIAEGYSVSREKKESFPLTVTSAQKNPTAFYLCASTPSYRDRGALGHFGDGTRLSIL.

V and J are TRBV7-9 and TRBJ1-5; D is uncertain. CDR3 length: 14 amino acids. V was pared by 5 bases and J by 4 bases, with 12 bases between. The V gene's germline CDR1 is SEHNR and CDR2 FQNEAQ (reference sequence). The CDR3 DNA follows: TGTGCCAGCAGCCGGCGGGGATCGAATCAGCCCCAGCATTTT. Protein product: CASSRRGSNQPQHF.

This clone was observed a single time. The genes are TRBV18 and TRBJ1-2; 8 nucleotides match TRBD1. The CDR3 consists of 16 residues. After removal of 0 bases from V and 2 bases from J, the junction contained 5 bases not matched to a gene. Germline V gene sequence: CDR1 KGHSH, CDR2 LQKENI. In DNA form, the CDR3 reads TGTGCCAGCTCACCACCTTTACAGGGGGTGAACTATGGCTACACCTTC. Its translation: CASSPPLQGVNYGYTF. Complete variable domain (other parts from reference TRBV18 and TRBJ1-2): NAGVMQNPRHLVRRRGQEARLRCSPMKGHSHVYWYRQLPEEGLKFMVYLQKENIIDESGMPKERFSAEFPKEGPSILRIQQVVRGDSAAYFCASSPPLQGVNYGYTFGSGTRLTVV.

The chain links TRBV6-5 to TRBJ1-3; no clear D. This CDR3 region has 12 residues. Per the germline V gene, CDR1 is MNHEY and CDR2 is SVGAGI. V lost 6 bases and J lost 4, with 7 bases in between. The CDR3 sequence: CASSHGGNTIYF. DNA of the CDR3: TGTGCCAGCAGCCACGGGGGAAACACCATATATTTT.

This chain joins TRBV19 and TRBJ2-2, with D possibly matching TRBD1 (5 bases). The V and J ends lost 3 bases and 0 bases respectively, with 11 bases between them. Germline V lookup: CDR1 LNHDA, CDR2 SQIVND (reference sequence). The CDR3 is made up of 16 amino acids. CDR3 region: CASSIGLGANTGELFF. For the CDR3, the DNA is TGTGCCAGTAGTATCGGGCTAGGGGCGAACACCGGGGAGCTGTTTTTT. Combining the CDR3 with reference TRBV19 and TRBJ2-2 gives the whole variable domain DGGITQSPKYLFRKEGQNVTLSCEQNLNHDAMYWYRQDPGQGLRLIYYSQIVNDFQKGDIAEGYSVSREKKESFPLTVTSAQKNPTAFYLCASSIGLGANTGELFFGEGSRLTVL.

The CDR3 region has the DNA TGCGCCAGCAGCATGGGACAGGGAGGTAGGAACACTGAAGCTTTCTTT. The encoded protein is CASSMGQGGRNTEAFF. This rearrangement joins TRBV5-1 to TRBJ1-1, with 9 bases lining up with TRBD1. The V gene end was trimmed by 4 bases and the J gene end by 1 base; junction bases not matched to a gene: 8. CDR1 is SGHRS, CDR2 YFSETQ, per germline. The CDR3 sequence is 16 residues long.

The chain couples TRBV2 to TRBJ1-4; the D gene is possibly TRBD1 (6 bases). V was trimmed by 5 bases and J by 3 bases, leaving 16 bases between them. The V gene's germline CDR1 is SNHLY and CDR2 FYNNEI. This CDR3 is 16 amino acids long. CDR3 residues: CASSRTLRGANEKLFF. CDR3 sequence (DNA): TGTGCCAGCAGTCGTACCCTCAGGGGTGCTAATGAAAAACTGTTTTTT. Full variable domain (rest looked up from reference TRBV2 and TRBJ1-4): EPEVTQTPSHQVTQMGQEVILRCVPISNHLYFYWYRQILGQKVEFLVSFYNNEISEKSEIFDDQFSVERPDGSNFTLKIRSTKLEDSAMYFCASSRTLRGANEKLFFGSGTQLSVL.

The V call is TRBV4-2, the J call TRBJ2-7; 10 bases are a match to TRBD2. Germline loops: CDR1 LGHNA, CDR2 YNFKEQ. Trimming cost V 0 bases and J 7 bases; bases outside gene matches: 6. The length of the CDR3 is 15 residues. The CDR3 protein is CASSQDGLAGGEQYF. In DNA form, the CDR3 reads TGTGCCAGCAGCCAAGATGGGTTAGCGGGAGGTGAGCAGTACTTC.

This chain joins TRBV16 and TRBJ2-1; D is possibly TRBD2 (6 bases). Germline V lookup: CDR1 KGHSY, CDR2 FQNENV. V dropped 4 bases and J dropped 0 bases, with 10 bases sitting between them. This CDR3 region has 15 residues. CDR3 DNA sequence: TGTGCCAGCAGCCCTAGCGCAAGCTCCTACAATGAGCAGTTCTTC. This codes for CASSPSASSYNEQFF.

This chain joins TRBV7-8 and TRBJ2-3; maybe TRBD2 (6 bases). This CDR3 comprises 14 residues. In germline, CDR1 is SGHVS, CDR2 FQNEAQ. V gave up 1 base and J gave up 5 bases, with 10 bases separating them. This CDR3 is CASSLGGDLDTQYF. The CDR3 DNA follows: TGTGCCAGCAGCTTAGGGGGGGACCTAGATACGCAGTATTTT.

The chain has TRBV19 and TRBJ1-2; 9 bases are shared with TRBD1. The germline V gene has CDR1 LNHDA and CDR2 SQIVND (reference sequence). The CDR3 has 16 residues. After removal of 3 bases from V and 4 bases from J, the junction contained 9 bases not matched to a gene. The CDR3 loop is CASSMTGGSTSYGYTF. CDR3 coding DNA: TGTGCCAGTAGTATGACAGGGGGAAGTACCTCCTATGGCTACACCTTC.

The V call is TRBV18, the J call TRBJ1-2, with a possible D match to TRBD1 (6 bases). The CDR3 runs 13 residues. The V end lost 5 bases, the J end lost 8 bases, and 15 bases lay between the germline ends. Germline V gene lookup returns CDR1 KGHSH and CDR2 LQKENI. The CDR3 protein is CASSKGQGMGYTF. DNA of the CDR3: TGTGCCAGCTCAAAAGGGCAGGGGATGGGCTACACCTTC.

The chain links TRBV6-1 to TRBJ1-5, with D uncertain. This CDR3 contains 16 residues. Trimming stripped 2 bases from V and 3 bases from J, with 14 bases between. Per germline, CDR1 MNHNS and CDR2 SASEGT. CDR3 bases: TGTGCCAGCAGTGAAACCTTTTGGCAACCCAATCAGCCCCAGCATTTT. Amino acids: CASSETFWQPNQPQHF.

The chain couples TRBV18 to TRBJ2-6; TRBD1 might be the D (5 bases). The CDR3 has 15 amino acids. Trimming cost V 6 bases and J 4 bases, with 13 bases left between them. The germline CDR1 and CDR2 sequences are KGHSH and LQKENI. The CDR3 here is CASSQGPPGANVLTF. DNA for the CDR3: TGTGCCAGCTCCCAGGGTCCACCCGGGGCCAACGTCCTGACTTTC.

The CDR3 spells CASQRRGGVEAFF. The DNA of the CDR3 is TGTGCCAGCCAACGAAGAGGGGGCGTTGAAGCTTTCTTT. The gene calls are TRBV7-2 and TRBJ1-1; 7 bases line up with TRBD1. CDR1 SGHTA and CDR2 FQGNSA come from the germline V gene. The CDR3 runs to 13 residues. Germline trimming cut 8 bases from V and 7 bases from J; bases unmatched to any gene: 10.

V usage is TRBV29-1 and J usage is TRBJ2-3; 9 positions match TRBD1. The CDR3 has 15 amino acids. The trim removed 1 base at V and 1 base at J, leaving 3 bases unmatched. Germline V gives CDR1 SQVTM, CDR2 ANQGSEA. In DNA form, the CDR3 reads TGCAGCGTTGAAGGGGGGGACAGGGGCACAGATACGCAGTATTTT. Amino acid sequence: CSVEGGDRGTDTQYF.

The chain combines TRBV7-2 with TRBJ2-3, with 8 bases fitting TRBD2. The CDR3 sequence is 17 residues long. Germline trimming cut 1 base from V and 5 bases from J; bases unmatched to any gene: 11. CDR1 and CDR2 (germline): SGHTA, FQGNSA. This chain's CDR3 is CASSLVGVGGAGDTQYF. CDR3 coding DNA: TGTGCCAGCAGCTTAGTTGGAGTCGGGGGGGCTGGAGATACGCAGTATTTT.

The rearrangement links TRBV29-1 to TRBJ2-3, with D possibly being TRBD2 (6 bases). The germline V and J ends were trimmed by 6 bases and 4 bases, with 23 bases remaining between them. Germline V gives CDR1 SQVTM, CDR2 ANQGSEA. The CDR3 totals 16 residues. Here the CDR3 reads CSVETPGALHADTQYF. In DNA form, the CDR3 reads TGCAGCGTGGAAACCCCGGGAGCTCTCCACGCAGATACGCAGTATTTT.

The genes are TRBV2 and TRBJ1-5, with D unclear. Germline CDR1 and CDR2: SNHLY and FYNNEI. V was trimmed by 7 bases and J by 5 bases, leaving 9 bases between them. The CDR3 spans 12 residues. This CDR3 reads CASTAPDQPQHF. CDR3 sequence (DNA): TGTGCCAGCACCGCTCCGGATCAGCCCCAGCATTTT.

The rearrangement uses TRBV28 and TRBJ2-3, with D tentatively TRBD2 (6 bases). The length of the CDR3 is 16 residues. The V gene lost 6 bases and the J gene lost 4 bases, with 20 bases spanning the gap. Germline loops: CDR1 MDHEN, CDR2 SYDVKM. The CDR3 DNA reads TGTGCCAGCAGCCCCCTGGTGGTAGCGGTATCAGATACGCAGTATTTT. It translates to CASSPLVVAVSDTQYF. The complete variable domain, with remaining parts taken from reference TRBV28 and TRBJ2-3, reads DVKVTQSSRYLVKRTGEKVFLECVQDMDHENMFWYRQDPGLGLRLIYFSYDVKMKEKGDIPEGYSVSREKKERFSLILESASTNQTSMYLCASSPLVVAVSDTQYFGPGTRLTVL.

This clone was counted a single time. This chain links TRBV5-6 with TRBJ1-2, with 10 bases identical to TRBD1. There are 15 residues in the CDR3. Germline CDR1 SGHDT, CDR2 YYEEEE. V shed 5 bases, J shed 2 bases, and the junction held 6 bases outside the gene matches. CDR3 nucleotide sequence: TGTGCCAGCAGGTCGAGGGGACAGGGGAACTATGGCTACACCTTC. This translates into CASRSRGQGNYGYTF.